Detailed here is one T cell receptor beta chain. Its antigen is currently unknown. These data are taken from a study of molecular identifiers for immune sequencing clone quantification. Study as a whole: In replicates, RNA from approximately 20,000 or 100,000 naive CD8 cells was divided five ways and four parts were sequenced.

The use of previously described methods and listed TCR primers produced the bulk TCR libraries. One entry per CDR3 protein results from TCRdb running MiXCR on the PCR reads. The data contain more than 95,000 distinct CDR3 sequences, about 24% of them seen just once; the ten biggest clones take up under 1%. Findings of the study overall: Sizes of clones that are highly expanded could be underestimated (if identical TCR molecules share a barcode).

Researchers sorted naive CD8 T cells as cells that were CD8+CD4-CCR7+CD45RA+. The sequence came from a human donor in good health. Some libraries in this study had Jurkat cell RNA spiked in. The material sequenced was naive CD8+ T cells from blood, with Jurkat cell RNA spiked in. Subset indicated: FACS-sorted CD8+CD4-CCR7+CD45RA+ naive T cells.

CDR3 sequence (DNA): TGCAGTGCCCTAATGGATATAGCGGGGAGCTACGAGCAGTACTTC. Translation gives CSALMDIAGSYEQYF. The chain couples TRBV20-1 to TRBJ2-7; 8 bases align to TRBD2. J gave up 3 bases and V 6 bases, and 13 bases lay outside the gene matches. Germline assignment: CDR1 DFQATT and CDR2 SNEGSKA (reference sequence). There are 15 residues in the CDR3.